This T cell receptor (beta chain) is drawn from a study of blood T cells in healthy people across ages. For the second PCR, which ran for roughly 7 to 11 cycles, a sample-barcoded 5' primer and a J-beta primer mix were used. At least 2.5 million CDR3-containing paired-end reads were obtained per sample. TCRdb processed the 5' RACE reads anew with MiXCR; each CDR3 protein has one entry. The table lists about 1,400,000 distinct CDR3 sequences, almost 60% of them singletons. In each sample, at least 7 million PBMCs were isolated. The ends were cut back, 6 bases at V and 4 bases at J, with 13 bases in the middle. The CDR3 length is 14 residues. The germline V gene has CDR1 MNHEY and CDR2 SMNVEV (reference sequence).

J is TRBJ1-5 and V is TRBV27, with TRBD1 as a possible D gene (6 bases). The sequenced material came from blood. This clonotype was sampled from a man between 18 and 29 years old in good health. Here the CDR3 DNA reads TGTGCCAGCAGGTTCGGGGGGCGAAATCAGCCCCAGCATTTT. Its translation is CASRFGGRNQPQHF.